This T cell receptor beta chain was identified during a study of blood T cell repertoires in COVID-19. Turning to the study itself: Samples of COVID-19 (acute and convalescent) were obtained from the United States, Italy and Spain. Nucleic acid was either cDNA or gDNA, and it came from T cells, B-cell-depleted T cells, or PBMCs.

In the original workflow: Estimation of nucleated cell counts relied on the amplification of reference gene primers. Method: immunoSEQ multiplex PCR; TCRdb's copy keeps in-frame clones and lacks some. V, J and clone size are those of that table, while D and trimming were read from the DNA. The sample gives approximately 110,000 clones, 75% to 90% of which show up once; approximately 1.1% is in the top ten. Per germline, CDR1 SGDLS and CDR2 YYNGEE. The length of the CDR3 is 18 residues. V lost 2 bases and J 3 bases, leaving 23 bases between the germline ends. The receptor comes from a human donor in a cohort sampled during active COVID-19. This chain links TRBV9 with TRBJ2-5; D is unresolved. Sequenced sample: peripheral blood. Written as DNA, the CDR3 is TGTGCCAGCAGCGTCGGTGACTCGTGGGTCCTTGAGGAAGAGACCCAGTACTTC. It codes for CASSVGDSWVLEEETQYF.